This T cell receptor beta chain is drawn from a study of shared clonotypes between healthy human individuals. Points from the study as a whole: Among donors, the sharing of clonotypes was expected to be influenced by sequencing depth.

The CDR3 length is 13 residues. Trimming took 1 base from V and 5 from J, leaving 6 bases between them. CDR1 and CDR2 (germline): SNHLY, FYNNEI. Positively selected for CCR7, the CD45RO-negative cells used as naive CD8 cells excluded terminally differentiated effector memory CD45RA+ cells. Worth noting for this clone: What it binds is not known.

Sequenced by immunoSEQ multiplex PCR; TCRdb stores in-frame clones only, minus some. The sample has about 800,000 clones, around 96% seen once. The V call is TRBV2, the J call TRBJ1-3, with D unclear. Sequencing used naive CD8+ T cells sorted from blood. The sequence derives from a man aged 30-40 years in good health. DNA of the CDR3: TGTGCCAGCAGTGAAGTCCCGAGAAACACCATATATTTT. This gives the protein CASSEVPRNTIYF. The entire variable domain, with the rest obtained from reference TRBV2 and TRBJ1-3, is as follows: EPEVTQTPSHQVTQMGQEVILRCVPISNHLYFYWYRQILGQKVEFLVSFYNNEISEKSEIFDDQFSVERPDGSNFTLKIRSTKLEDSAMYFCASSEVPRNTIYFGEGSWLTVV.